This T cell receptor beta chain was profiled in a study of T cells in Graves' hyperthyroidism and ophthalmopathy. TCR beta CDR3 sequences were amplified from RNA transcripts. Carried out on the TCR CDR3, a first-round RT-PCR used the HTBI primer set. Using its own MiXCR run on the multiplex PCR reads, TCRdb lists one record per CDR3 protein. The sample has hundreds of thousands of distinct CDR3 sequences, approximately 18% seen once. Sequencing was carried out using blood. The TCR originated in a woman aged 45-65 years with Graves' hyperthyroidism that later progressed to Graves' ophthalmopathy.

Here the CDR3 reads CASSLRNPQGSAAGELFF. The CDR3 coding sequence is TGTGCCAGCAGCTTACGTAACCCTCAGGGGTCGGCGGCCGGGGAGCTGTTTTTT. The rearrangement uses TRBV7-9 and TRBJ2-2; possibly TRBD1 for D (6 bases). The CDR3 is made up of 18 amino acids. The V gene's germline CDR1 is SEHNR and CDR2 FQNEAQ (reference sequence). The germline V and J ends were trimmed by 2 bases and 6 bases, with 22 bases remaining between them.